Listed below are T cell receptor beta chains from one sample, sequenced in a study of human T cells and chemical hapten exposure. TCRdb used MiXCR to reprocess the RACE reads, holding one entry per CDR3 protein. The sample holds more than 80,000 distinct CDR3 sequences, more than 9% seen once. The source was whole blood, collected in connection with sensitization to the hapten diphenylcyclopropenone (DPC). The receptors originated from a woman aged 50 to 65 with alopecia areata. Some clones in this sample may be carry-over from other donors' samples. CDR3s include the opening cysteine and the closing phenylalanine or tryptophan. D genes are given only for firm matches. Where a row states a size, it is once, few, many or the class of an expanded clone; other rows omit it.

clone_size j_call d_call v_call cdr3_nt cdr3_aa
many TRBJ2-7 TRBD2 TRBV12-3/TRBV12-4 TGTGCCAGCAGAGCAACTAGCGGGAGCTCCTACGAGCAGTACTTC CASRATSGSSYEQYF
many TRBJ1-2 . TRBV7-9 TGTGCCAGCAGCCAGGGAAACTATGGCTACACCTTC CASSQGNYGYTF
few TRBJ1-1 . TRBV3-1 TGTGCCAGCAGCCAAGCAAAGAACACTGAAGCTTTCTTT CASSQAKNTEAFF
medium-sized TRBJ1-1 . TRBV2 TGTGCCAGCTTCGAGAGGACCCCCCCTTTCTTT CASFERTPPFF
few TRBJ2-1 . TRBV7-8 TGTGCCAGCAGCCCTCCACGCCTCATAGAGCAGTTCTTC CASSPPRLIEQFF
many TRBJ1-1 . TRBV5-6 TGTGCCAGCAGCGGCAAGACAAGGAACACTGAAGCTTTCTTT CASSGKTRNTEAFF
few TRBJ1-2 . TRBV12-3/TRBV12-4 TGTGCCAGCAGTAACCCACAGGGTGGCTACACCTTC CASSNPQGGYTF
many TRBJ2-7 . TRBV10-3 TGTGCCATCAGTGAAAACGAGGTGGTATTAGGATCCGAGCAGTACTTC CAISENEVVLGSEQYF
. TRBJ2-2 . TRBV6-5 TGTGCCAGCAAAATCGTCGGGACACCCTCTCTTGGGGAGCTGTTTTTT CASKIVGTPSLGELFF
many TRBJ2-7 . TRBV5-4 TGTGCCAGCAGCTCGGACTCCGGCTACGAGCAGTACTTC CASSSDSGYEQYF
many TRBJ2-2 . TRBV19 TGTGCCAGTAGTATAGACAGGGTCGACGGGGAGCTGTTTTTT CASSIDRVDGELFF
. TRBJ2-3 TRBD2 TRBV7-2 TGTGCCAGCAGCTTATCAGCGGGACGTACAGATACGCAGTATTTT CASSLSAGRTDTQYF
few TRBJ2-3 . TRBV10-2 TGCGCCAGCAACCCCAGCAGCACAGATACGCAGTATTTT CASNPSSTDTQYF
. TRBJ2-2 . TRBV4-2 TGTGCCAGCAGCCAACTAGCACCCGCGACCGGGGAGCTGTTTTTT CASSQLAPATGELFF
. TRBJ2-3 . TRBV4-1 TGCGCCAGCAGCCAAGGCCACGGGGGCACAGATACGCAGTATTTT CASSQGHGGTDTQYF
. TRBJ2-3 TRBD1 TRBV29-1 TGCAGCATTTCCAATCGGGACAGGGGATTCCCAGATACGCAGTATTTT CSISNRDRGFPDTQYF
. TRBJ2-2 . TRBV11-2 TGTGCCAGCAGAATATACACCGGGGAGCTGTTTTTT CASRIYTGELFF
many TRBJ2-7 . TRBV27 TGTGCCAGCAGTGTCCCATGGTGGGAGCAGTACTTC CASSVPWWEQYF
few TRBJ2-7 TRBD2 TRBV29-1 TGCAGCGTTGAAGACCGGATAGCGGGAGACTACGAGCAGTACTTC CSVEDRIAGDYEQYF
. TRBJ2-2 . TRBV5-4 TGTGCCAGCAGCTCCAGGCAGGGGTTTGTTTCCGGGGAGCTGTTTTTT CASSSRQGFVSGELFF
many TRBJ1-6 . TRBV6-6 TGTGCCAGCAGTTACGAGAGCTCCTATAATTCACCCCTCCACTTT CASSYESSYNSPLHF
many TRBJ2-2 . TRBV30 TGTGCCTGGAGATGGTCCGGGGTCGGGGAGCTGTTTTTT CAWRWSGVGELFF
. TRBJ2-5 . TRBV4-3 TGCGCCAGCAGCCAAGATCTGGGGCGGTACCAAGAGACCCAGTACTTC CASSQDLGRYQETQYF
many TRBJ1-1 . TRBV7-2 TGTGCCAGCAGCCTACACGGAGCAGCTTTCTTT CASSLHGAAFF
many TRBJ2-1 TRBD2 TRBV7-6 TGTGCCAGCAGCTTATCCGGGGGGAGCAATGAGCAGTTCTTC CASSLSGGSNEQFF
. TRBJ1-1 . TRBV12-3/TRBV12-4 TGTGCCAGCAACCAGCAGGGTTGGGGATCCACTGAAGCTTTCTTT CASNQQGWGSTEAFF
few TRBJ1-2 . TRBV6-5 TGTGCCAGCAGTTACTCGTCCGTAGGGTACTATGGCTACACCTTC CASSYSSVGYYGYTF
many TRBJ2-2 . TRBV9 TGTGCCAGCAGCGTATCGGGTAACCTTAACACCGGGGAGCTGTTTTTT CASSVSGNLNTGELFF
few TRBJ2-1 TRBD2 TRBV7-2 TGTGCCAGCAGCTTAGGGACTAGCGGTATAAATGAGCAGTTCTTC CASSLGTSGINEQFF
many TRBJ2-4 . TRBV4-3 TGCGCCAGCAGCCAAGGGATGGCGGGTGAGAACATTCAGTACTTC CASSQGMAGENIQYF
few TRBJ1-1 . TRBV9 TGTGCCAGCACTGGAAGGGTCGAGAGCACTGAAGCTTTCTTT CASTGRVESTEAFF
few TRBJ2-3 . TRBV10-1 TGCGCCAGCAGCCAAGGGGGTGCAGATACGCAGTATTTT CASSQGGADTQYF
many TRBJ2-7 . TRBV27 TGTGCCAGCAGTTTGGCGTCAGGGGCCTACGAGCAGTACTTC CASSLASGAYEQYF
few TRBJ1-6 . TRBV7-2 TGTGCCAGCAGCTTAGGCCGCAATAATTCACCCCTCCACTTT CASSLGRNNSPLHF
many TRBJ2-2 TRBD2 TRBV7-9 TGTGCCAGCAGCACTAGCGGGAGGGCGAACACCGGGGAGCTGTTTTTT CASSTSGRANTGELFF
many TRBJ1-4 . TRBV28 TGTGCCAGCAGTTCCCTGGGGGCTGACGAAAAACTGTTTTTT CASSSLGADEKLFF
many TRBJ2-5 TRBD2 TRBV20-1 TGCAGTGCTAGCCCTAGCGGGAGCTCAACGATAGAGACCCAGTACTTC CSASPSGSSTIETQYF
few TRBJ2-1 . TRBV5-1 TGCGCCAGCAGCTTGACGTACTCCTACAATGAGCAGTTCTTC CASSLTYSYNEQFF
many TRBJ2-2 . TRBV7-7 TGTGCCAGCAGCCAAACAGGGATCCCCGGGGAGCTGTTTTTT CASSQTGIPGELFF
. TRBJ2-1 TRBD2 TRBV12-3/TRBV12-4 TGTGCCAGCAGGGGACTAGCGCAAACGGGGAATGAGCAGTTCTTC CASRGLAQTGNEQFF
few TRBJ1-5 . TRBV28 TGTGCCGGCCAGGACGGAAATCAGCCCCAGCATTTT CAGQDGNQPQHF
. TRBJ2-5 . TRBV11-3 TGTGCCAGCAGCTTACACGGGGGCTTCGCGACCCAGTACTTC CASSLHGGFATQYF
many TRBJ2-7 . TRBV20-1 TGCAGTGCACCGGACGGGAGCTCCTACGAGCAGTACTTC CSAPDGSSYEQYF
few TRBJ2-2 . TRBV7-9 TGTGCCAGCAGCCCGCAACAGGGTTGGACCGGGGAGCTGTTTTTT CASSPQQGWTGELFF
many TRBJ1-4 . TRBV7-9 TGTGCCAGCAGCTTTAGGCGGGGGGCGGAAAAACTGTTTTTT CASSFRRGAEKLFF
medium-sized TRBJ2-1 TRBD2 TRBV16 TGTGCCAGCAGCGCGGGGGGACGTTACAATGAGCAGTTCTTC CASSAGGRYNEQFF
. TRBJ2-1 TRBD2 TRBV20-1 TGCAGTGCTAGCCCTGCAGCGGGATTATACAATGAGCAGTTCTTC CSASPAAGLYNEQFF
. TRBJ2-3 . TRBV5-1 TGCGCCAGCAGCTCCCTATGGAAAGGGGGAGATACGCAGTATTTT CASSSLWKGGDTQYF
. TRBJ1-5 TRBD1 TRBV6-6 TGTGCCAGCACCGACAGGGATTATAGCAATCAGCCCCAGCATTTT CASTDRDYSNQPQHF
many TRBJ2-1 TRBD1 TRBV12-3/TRBV12-4 TGTGCCAGCAGTACCCAGACAGGGAATGAGCAGTTCTTC CASSTQTGNEQFF
few TRBJ2-7 TRBD2 TRBV3-1 TGTGCCAGCAGTGAAACCGGGACTAGCGGTTACGAGCAGTACTTC CASSETGTSGYEQYF
. TRBJ2-2 TRBD1 TRBV6-1 TGTGCCAGCAGTGCCCGGACAGGGGGCAAGACCGGGGAGCTGTTTTTT CASSARTGGKTGELFF
many TRBJ1-5 . TRBV20-1 TGCAGTGCTAGAGATTCACGGGGTGCTCGGCCCCAGCATTTT CSARDSRGARPQHF
. TRBJ1-6 . TRBV29-1 TGCAGCGTCGGTAACAGGGATAATTCACCCCTCCACTTT CSVGNRDNSPLHF